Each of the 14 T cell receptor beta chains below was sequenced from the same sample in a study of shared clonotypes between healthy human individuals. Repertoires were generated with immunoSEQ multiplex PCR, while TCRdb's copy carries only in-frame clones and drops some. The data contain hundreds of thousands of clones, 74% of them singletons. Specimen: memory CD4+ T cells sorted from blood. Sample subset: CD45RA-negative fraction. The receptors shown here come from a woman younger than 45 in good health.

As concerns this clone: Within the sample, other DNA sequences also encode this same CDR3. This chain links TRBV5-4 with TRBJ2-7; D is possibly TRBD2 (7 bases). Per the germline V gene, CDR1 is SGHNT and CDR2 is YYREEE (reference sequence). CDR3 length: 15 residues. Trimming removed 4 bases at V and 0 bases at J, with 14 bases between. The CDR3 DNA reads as TGTGCCAGCAGCGGGGGGGCAGGGAGCTCCTACGAGCAGTACTTC. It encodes CASSGGAGSSYEQYF.

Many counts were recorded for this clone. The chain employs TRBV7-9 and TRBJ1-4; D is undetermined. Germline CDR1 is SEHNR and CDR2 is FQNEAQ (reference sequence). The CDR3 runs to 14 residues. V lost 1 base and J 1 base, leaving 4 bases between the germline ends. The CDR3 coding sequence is TGTGCCAGCAGCTTAGGCCTAACTAATGAAAAACTGTTTTTT. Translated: CASSLGLTNEKLFF.

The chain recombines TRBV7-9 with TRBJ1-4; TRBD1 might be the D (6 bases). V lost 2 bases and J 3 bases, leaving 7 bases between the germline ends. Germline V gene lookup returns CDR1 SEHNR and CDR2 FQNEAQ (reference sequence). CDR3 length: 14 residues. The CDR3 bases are TGTGCCAGCAGCTTACAGGGGCCTAATGAAAAACTGTTTTTT. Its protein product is CASSLQGPNEKLFF.

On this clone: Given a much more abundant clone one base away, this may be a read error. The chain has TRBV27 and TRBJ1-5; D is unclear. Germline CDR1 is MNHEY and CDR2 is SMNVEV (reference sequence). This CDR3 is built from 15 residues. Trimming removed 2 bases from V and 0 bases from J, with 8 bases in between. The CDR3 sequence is CASSLLGYSNQPQHF. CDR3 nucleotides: TGTGCCAGCAGTTTACTGGGATATAGCAATCAGCCCCAGCATTTT.

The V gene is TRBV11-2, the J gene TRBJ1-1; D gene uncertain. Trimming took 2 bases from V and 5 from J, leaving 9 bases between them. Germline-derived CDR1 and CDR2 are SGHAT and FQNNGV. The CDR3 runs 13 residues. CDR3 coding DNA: TGTGCCAGCAGCTTAATTGCGGATACTGAAGCTTTCTTT. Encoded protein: CASSLIADTEAFF.

The CDR3 is CASSWETGGVGTGELFF. DNA for the CDR3: TGCGCCAGCAGCTGGGAAACAGGGGGCGTTGGCACCGGGGAGCTGTTTTTT. V gene TRBV5-1 combines with J gene TRBJ2-2; 9 bases are a match to TRBD1. With 3 bases clipped from V and 4 bases from J, the junction kept 10 bases outside the gene matches. The V gene's germline CDR1 is SGHRS and CDR2 YFSETQ. CDR3 length: 17 amino acids.

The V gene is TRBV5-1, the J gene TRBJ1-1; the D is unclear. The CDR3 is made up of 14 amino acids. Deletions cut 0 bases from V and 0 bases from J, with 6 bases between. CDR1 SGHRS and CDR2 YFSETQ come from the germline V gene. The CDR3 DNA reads TGCGCCAGCAGCTTGGAGTGGGTGAACACTGAAGCTTTCTTT. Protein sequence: CASSLEWVNTEAFF. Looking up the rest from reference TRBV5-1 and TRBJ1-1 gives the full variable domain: KAGVTQTPRYLIKTRGQQVTLSCSPISGHRSVSWYQQTPGQGLQFLFEYFSETQRNKGNFPGRFSGRQFSNSRSEMNVSTLELGDSALYLCASSLEWVNTEAFFGQGTRLTVV.

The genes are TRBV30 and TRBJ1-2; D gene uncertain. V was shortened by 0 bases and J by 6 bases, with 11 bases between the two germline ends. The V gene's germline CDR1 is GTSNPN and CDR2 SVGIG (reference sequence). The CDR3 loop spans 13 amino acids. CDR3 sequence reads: CAWSVSGSDGYTF. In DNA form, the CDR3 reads TGTGCCTGGAGTGTATCCGGTAGCGATGGCTACACCTTC. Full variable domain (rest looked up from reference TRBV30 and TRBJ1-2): SQTIHQWPATLVQPVGSPLSLECTVEGTSNPNLYWYRQAAGRGLQLLFYSVGIGQISSEVPQNLSASRPQDRQFILSSKKLLLSDSGFYLCAWSVSGSDGYTFGSGTRLTVV.

The CDR3 loop reads CASSKKGGVEPYEQYF. The CDR3 coding sequence is TGTGCCAGCAGCAAAAAAGGTGGGGTTGAACCCTACGAGCAGTACTTC. The genes are TRBV11-2 and TRBJ2-7; D not certain. The germline V gene has CDR1 SGHAT and CDR2 FQNNGV. This CDR3 spans 16 amino acids. V was trimmed by 5 bases and J by 2 bases, leaving 19 bases between them.

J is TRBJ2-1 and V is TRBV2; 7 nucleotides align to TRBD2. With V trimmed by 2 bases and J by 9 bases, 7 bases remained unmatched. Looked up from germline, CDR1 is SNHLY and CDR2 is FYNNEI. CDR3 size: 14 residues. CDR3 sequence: CASSEIAGRGEQFF. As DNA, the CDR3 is TGTGCCAGCAGTGAAATAGCGGGCCGGGGTGAGCAGTTCTTC.

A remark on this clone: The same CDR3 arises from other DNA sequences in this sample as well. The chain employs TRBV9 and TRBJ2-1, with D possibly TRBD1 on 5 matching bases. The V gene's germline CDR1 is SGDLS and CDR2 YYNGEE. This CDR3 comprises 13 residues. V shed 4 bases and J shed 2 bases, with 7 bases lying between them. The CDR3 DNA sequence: TGTGCCAGCAGCCTAGGGGCCTACAATGAGCAGTTCTTC. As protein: CASSLGAYNEQFF.

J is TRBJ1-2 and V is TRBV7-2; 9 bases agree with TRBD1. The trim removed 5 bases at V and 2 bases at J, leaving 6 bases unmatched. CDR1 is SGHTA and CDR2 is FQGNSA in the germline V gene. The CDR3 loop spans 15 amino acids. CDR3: CASSRTGGWNYGYTF. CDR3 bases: TGTGCCAGCAGCCGTACAGGGGGCTGGAACTATGGCTACACCTTC.

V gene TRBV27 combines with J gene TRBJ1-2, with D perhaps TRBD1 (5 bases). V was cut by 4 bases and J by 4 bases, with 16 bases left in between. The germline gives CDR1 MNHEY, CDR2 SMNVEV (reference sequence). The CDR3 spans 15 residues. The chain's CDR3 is CASSSRQNPAYGYTF. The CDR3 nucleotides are TGTGCCAGCAGTTCTAGACAGAACCCGGCCTATGGCTACACCTTC.

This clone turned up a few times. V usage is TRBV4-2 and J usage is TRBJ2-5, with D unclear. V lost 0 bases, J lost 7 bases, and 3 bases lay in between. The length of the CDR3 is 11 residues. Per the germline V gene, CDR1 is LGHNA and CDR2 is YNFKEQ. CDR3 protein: CASSQEATQYF. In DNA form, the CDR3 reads TGTGCCAGCAGCCAAGAAGCGACCCAGTACTTC.